Shown below are 28 T cell receptor beta chains from a single sample sequenced in a study of T cells after yellow fever vaccination. TCRdb reprocessed the 5' RACE reads via MiXCR and lists one record per CDR3 protein. The sample consists of roughly 50,000 distinct CDR3 sequences, around 7% of them appearing once. Source: CD8+ T cells sorted from PBMCs, taken less than 16 days after the first yellow fever vaccination. These TCRs come from a young man who received the YFV17D yellow fever vaccine.

This clonotype was seen at least ten times. The V call is TRBV7-9, the J call TRBJ2-7; unclear D gene. The CDR3 is 12 amino acids. Trimming removed 5 bases at V and 4 bases at J, with 9 bases between. Germline V CDR1 and CDR2: SEHNR, FQNEAQ (reference sequence). The CDR3 DNA reads as TGTGCCAGCAGCAACGGTGGGTACGAGCAGTACTTC. Protein sequence: CASSNGGYEQYF. Based on the CDR3 plus reference TRBV7-9 and TRBJ2-7, the full variable domain is DTGVSQNPRHKITKRGQNVTFRCDPISEHNRLYWYRQTLGQGPEFLTYFQNEAQLEKSRLLSDRFSAERPKGSFSTLEIQRTEQGDSAMYLCASSNGGYEQYFGPGTRLTVT.

This clonotype has at least ten counts. The chain has TRBV4-3 and TRBJ2-1; unclear D gene. Germline V CDR1 and CDR2: LGHNA, YSLEER. The germline V and J ends were trimmed by 1 base and 9 bases, with 16 bases remaining between them. This CDR3 contains 15 residues. CDR3 in amino acids: CASSQGVANFGEQFF. The DNA of the CDR3 is TGCGCCAGCAGCCAAGGGGTTGCAAATTTCGGTGAGCAGTTCTTC.

The sample holds many counts of this clonotype. The rearrangement uses TRBV7-3 and TRBJ2-1; 11 bases align to TRBD2. The CDR3 runs to 15 residues. V shed 1 base, J shed 6 bases, and the junction held 2 bases outside the gene matches. In germline, CDR1 is SGHTA, CDR2 FQGTGA. Written as DNA, the CDR3 is TGTGCCAGCAGCTTAAGTAGCGGGGGGGCCAATGAGCAGTTCTTC. Amino acid sequence: CASSLSSGGANEQFF. The variable domain in full, with the rest retrieved from reference TRBV7-3 and TRBJ2-1, is GAGVSQTPSNKVTEKGKYVELRCDPISGHTALYWYRQSLGQGPEFLIYFQGTGAADDSGLPNDRFFAVRPEGSVSTLKIQRTERGDSAVYLCASSLSSGGANEQFFGPGTRLTVL.

This clonotype was seen a few times. The chain has TRBV6-2 or TRBV6-3 and TRBJ2-2; D is perhaps TRBD2 (6 bases). CDR1 is MNHEY, CDR2 SVGEGT, per germline. The CDR3 contains 15 residues. V was trimmed by 5 bases and J by 5 bases, leaving 15 bases between them. This chain's CDR3 is CASSGGLHRTGELFF. CDR3 in DNA: TGTGCCAGCAGTGGGGGACTCCACAGAACCGGGGAGCTGTTTTTT.

About this clonotype itself: A much larger clone differs from this one at a single base, so this may be a read error. This chain connects TRBV20-1 to TRBJ2-1; D is ambiguous. Germline loops: CDR1 DFQATT, CDR2 SNEGSKA (reference sequence). The V and J ends lost 0 bases and 5 bases respectively, with 14 bases between them. The CDR3 is 15 residues long. CDR3 protein: CSARDGLYVNNEQFF. The CDR3 bases are TGCAGTGCTAGAGATGGTTTGTACGTGAACAATGAGCAGTTCTTC.

This clonotype was detected a few times. This rearrangement joins TRBV5-1 to TRBJ1-4; no clear D. CDR3 length: 16 residues. Trimming left V 0 bases short and J 3 bases short, with 12 bases between. Germline lookup yields CDR1 SGHRS and CDR2 YFSETQ. The CDR3 is CASSLGGRAANEKLFF. In DNA, the CDR3 is TGCGCCAGCAGCTTGGGAGGGAGAGCAGCTAATGAAAAACTGTTTTTT.

The genes are TRBV5-5 and TRBJ1-2; a possible D gene is TRBD1 (6 bases). V gave up 2 bases and J gave up 2 bases, with 13 bases separating them. CDR1 is SGHKS, CDR2 YYEKEE, per germline (reference sequence). This CDR3 region has 15 residues. The CDR3 nucleotides read TGTGCCAGCAGCTTATTGTCAGGGGTAAACTATGGCTACACCTTC. Its protein product is CASSLLSGVNYGYTF.

This clonotype was seen only a few times. The chain links TRBV20-1 to TRBJ1-1; 8 nucleotides match TRBD1. The length of the CDR3 is 17 residues. CDR1 and CDR2 from the germline V gene are DFQATT and SNEGSKA (reference sequence). The J segment lost 0 bases and the V segment lost 4 bases, leaving 13 bases of the junction unmatched. CDR3 coding DNA: TGCAGTGCTACCAGGGACAGGACCGCCCCTATGAACACTGAAGCTTTCTTT. Residues: CSATRDRTAPMNTEAFF.

The sample holds many counts of this clonotype. This rearrangement joins TRBV5-5 to TRBJ1-2; 7 positions match TRBD1. J was trimmed by 2 bases and V by 2 bases; bases with no gene match: 3. Germline CDR1 and CDR2: SGHKS and YYEKEE (reference sequence). This CDR3 contains 14 residues. The CDR3 sequence: CASSLIRGNYGYTF. CDR3 sequence (DNA): TGTGCCAGCAGCTTAATCAGGGGGAACTATGGCTACACCTTC. Full variable domain (outside the CDR3, taken from reference TRBV5-5 and TRBJ1-2): DAGVTQSPTHLIKTRGQQVTLRCSPISGHKSVSWYQQVLGQGPQFIFQYYEKEERGRGNFPDRFSARQFPNYSSELNVNALLLGDSALYLCASSLIRGNYGYTFGSGTRLTVV.

This clonotype has a count of ten or more. The chain employs TRBV12-3 or TRBV12-4 and TRBJ2-5, with D perhaps given as TRBD1 or TRBD2 (6 bases each). The CDR3 contains 16 residues. Trimming removed 3 bases from V and 3 bases from J, with 17 bases in between. The CDR3 reads CASSLGAGRYEETQYF. CDR3 DNA: TGTGCCAGCAGTTTGGGGGCAGGGAGGTATGAAGAGACCCAGTACTTC.

About this clonotype: A read error is possible here, since a much larger clone lies one base away. The CDR3 spells CATCRENTGELFF. CDR3 sequence (DNA): TGTGCCACCTGTCGAGAGAACACCGGGGAGCTGTTTTTT. The rearrangement links TRBV24-1 to TRBJ2-2, with D uncertain. Germline CDR1 is KGHDR and CDR2 is SFDVKD. Trimming removed 9 bases at V and 1 base at J, with 8 bases between. This CDR3 is built from 13 residues.

This clonotype was detected ten times or more. The chain links TRBV6-5 to TRBJ1-1; D is uncertain. CDR1 is MNHEY, CDR2 SVGAGI, per germline. This CDR3 is built from 17 residues. Trimming cost V 2 bases and J 3 bases, with 19 bases left between them. DNA of the CDR3: TGTGCCAGCAGTTACGGGAACAAGTACGCTGGGTACACTGAAGCTTTCTTT. It codes for CASSYGNKYAGYTEAFF.

About this clonotype itself: A much bigger clone sits one base away, suggesting this may be a read error. The chain combines TRBV5-1 with TRBJ1-1; D call uncertain. Trimming took off 3 bases at V and 1 base at J, with 4 bases between the two ends. The CDR3 runs to 12 residues. CDR1 and CDR2 from the germline V gene are SGHRS and YFSETQ. The CDR3 DNA is TGCGCCAGCAGCTCAAAGAACACTGAAGCTTTCTTT. This codes for CASSSKNTEAFF.

Comments on this clonotype: This may arise from a read error, as a much more abundant clone is one base away. The V gene is TRBV7-9, the J gene TRBJ1-1; D is possibly TRBD1 (5 bases). This CDR3 spans 16 amino acids. The germline CDR1 and CDR2 sequences are SEHNR and FQNEAQ (reference sequence). The CDR3 DNA is TGTGCCAGCAGCTTTTTCGTAGACAGCCTGAAAACTGAAGCTTTCTTT. This gives the protein CASSFFVDSLKTEAFF.

This clonotype was seen repeatedly, ten times or more. The gene calls are TRBV7-6 and TRBJ1-2; 7 nucleotides align to TRBD1. The CDR3 is 15 amino acids. The trim removed 2 bases at V and 0 bases at J, leaving 3 bases unmatched. The germline V gene encodes CDR1 SGHVS and CDR2 FNYEAQ. The CDR3 sequence is CASSLSGTANYGYTF. Here the CDR3 DNA reads TGTGCCAGCAGCTTATCTGGGACAGCTAACTATGGCTACACCTTC.

This chain uses TRBV6-5 with TRBJ1-3; no firm D call. V gave up 6 bases and J gave up 4 bases, with 4 bases separating them. The germline CDR1 and CDR2 sequences are MNHEY and SVGAGI. This CDR3 contains 11 residues. CDR3 bases: TGTGCCAGCAGGGCCGGAAACACCATATATTTT. This sequence encodes CASRAGNTIYF.

The V gene is TRBV5-6, the J gene TRBJ2-7, with D uncertain. The V and J ends lost 9 bases and 3 bases respectively, with 19 bases between them. The CDR3 has 14 residues. Germline values: CDR1 SGHDT, CDR2 YYEEEE. This CDR3 reads CAIGPGLRGYEQYF. The DNA for the CDR3 is TGTGCCATCGGCCCCGGGCTACGCGGCTACGAGCAGTACTTC.

The chain recombines TRBV28 with TRBJ2-7; D perhaps matches TRBD2 (6 bases). The V gene's germline CDR1 is MDHEN and CDR2 SYDVKM. V was shortened by 4 bases and J by 1 base, with 11 bases between the two germline ends. CDR3 length: 14 amino acids. The DNA of the CDR3 is TGTGCCAGCAGTTGGTCCGGGACTTCCTACGAGCAGTACGTC. Translating it yields CASSWSGTSYEQYV.

This clonotype was recorded many times. The gene calls are TRBV7-9 and TRBJ2-7; 7 bases match TRBD2. The germline V gene has CDR1 SEHNR and CDR2 FQNEAQ (reference sequence). V dropped 5 bases and J dropped 3; count of bases not matched to a gene: 10. CDR3 length equals 15 residues. The CDR3 region is CASSPRGDWGYEQYF. The CDR3 DNA sequence: TGTGCCAGCAGCCCCCGGGGGGACTGGGGCTACGAGCAGTACTTC. Supplemented by reference TRBV7-9 and TRBJ2-7, the full variable domain reads DTGVSQNPRHKITKRGQNVTFRCDPISEHNRLYWYRQTLGQGPEFLTYFQNEAQLEKSRLLSDRFSAERPKGSFSTLEIQRTEQGDSAMYLCASSPRGDWGYEQYFGPGTRLTVT.

This sequence joins TRBV29-1 and TRBJ2-7, with D unresolved. Trimming removed 7 bases at V and 3 bases at J, with 13 bases between. The CDR3 length is 12 residues. The germline CDR1 and CDR2 sequences are SQVTM and ANQGSEA. The CDR3 reads CSALGENYEQYF. CDR3 coding DNA: TGCAGCGCCCTTGGGGAAAACTACGAGCAGTACTTC.

The sample holds many counts of this clonotype. The rearrangement uses TRBV24-1 and TRBJ2-3; D could derive from TRBD1 or TRBD2 (5 bases each). Trimming stripped 4 bases from V and 4 bases from J, with 20 bases between. The CDR3 is made up of 17 amino acids. The germline V gene has CDR1 KGHDR and CDR2 SFDVKD. The CDR3 is CATSEFSGTIEADTQYF. The CDR3, as DNA: TGTGCCACCAGTGAGTTCTCCGGGACGATTGAGGCAGATACGCAGTATTTT.

Only a few counts were recorded for this clonotype. This sequence joins TRBV27 and TRBJ1-5; D is undetermined. Per germline, CDR1 MNHEY and CDR2 SMNVEV (reference sequence). V was pared by 7 bases and J by 1 base, with 11 bases between. This CDR3 has 14 residues. CDR3 sequence (DNA): TGTGCCAGCAACTTCCGAGGCAGCAATCAGCCCCAGCATTTT. Amino acids: CASNFRGSNQPQHF.

The rearrangement uses TRBV5-4 and TRBJ2-7, with TRBD2 matching over 11 bases. Trimming cost V 4 bases and J 4 bases; bases outside gene matches: 4. The germline CDR1 and CDR2 sequences are SGHNT and YYREEE (reference sequence). The CDR3 contains 14 residues. CDR3 DNA: TGTGCCAGCAGCGGGACTAGCGGAACTTACGAGCAGTACTTC. Amino acids: CASSGTSGTYEQYF.

Ten or more counts support this clonotype. The chain is built from TRBV24-1 and TRBJ1-4; D might be TRBD1 (6 bases). V lost 2 bases and J lost 7, with 13 bases in between. This CDR3 has 15 residues. CDR1 and CDR2 from the germline V gene are KGHDR and SFDVKD. CDR3 sequence reads: CATSDSGGGAEKLFF. The CDR3 nucleotides read TGTGCCACCAGTGATTCCGGTGGGGGGGCTGAAAAACTGTTTTTT.

This clonotype was seen repeatedly, ten times or more. The genes are TRBV7-9 and TRBJ1-1; D possibly corresponds to TRBD1 (6 bases). Trimming left V 0 bases short and J 5 bases short, with 13 bases between. The V gene's germline CDR1 is SEHNR and CDR2 FQNEAQ (reference sequence). The length of the CDR3 is 15 residues. The CDR3 sequence: CASSLAQGIRTEAFF. The CDR3 DNA sequence: TGTGCCAGCAGCTTAGCACAGGGTATACGGACTGAAGCTTTCTTT.

This clonotype has ten or more counts. The genes are TRBV4-2 and TRBJ1-2; maybe TRBD1 (5 bases). V lost 4 bases, J lost 6 bases, and 18 bases lay in between. The CDR3 contains 15 residues. Germline CDR1 LGHNA, CDR2 YNFKEQ. The CDR3 DNA is TGTGCCAGCAGCCCCGGACGGGGGGGTCAAGATGGCTACACCTTC. Its translation: CASSPGRGGQDGYTF.

The J gene is TRBJ2-5, the V gene TRBV7-9; TRBD1 agrees at 7 bases. Germline CDR1 is SEHNR and CDR2 is FQNEAQ (reference sequence). Trimming cost V 1 base and J 2 bases; bases outside gene matches: 4. This CDR3 region has 15 residues. The CDR3 sequence is CASSLEGGWQETQYF. As DNA, the CDR3 is TGTGCCAGCAGCTTAGAAGGGGGCTGGCAAGAGACCCAGTACTTC. The variable domain in full, with the rest retrieved from reference TRBV7-9 and TRBJ2-5, is DTGVSQNPRHKITKRGQNVTFRCDPISEHNRLYWYRQTLGQGPEFLTYFQNEAQLEKSRLLSDRFSAERPKGSFSTLEIQRTEQGDSAMYLCASSLEGGWQETQYFGPGTRLLVL.

This clonotype was detected many times. An end of the junction does not agree with germline; a read error may underlie this. The rearrangement links TRBV5-1 to TRBJ1-1; D gene ambiguous. The CDR3 length is 15 residues. CDR1 is SGHRS and CDR2 is YFSETQ in the germline V gene. The CDR3 loop reads CASRLAWPVNTEAFF. As DNA, the CDR3 is TGCGCCAGCAGATTGGCCTGGCCTGTGAACACTGAAGCTTTCTTT.